This TCR beta chain is from a study of blood T cells in healthy people across ages. Regarding the study as a whole: Using unsorted PBMCs precluded a conclusive naive versus antigen-experienced comparison.

The V gene lost 8 bases and the J gene lost 6 bases, with 17 bases spanning the gap. The CDR3 contains 14 residues. Germline V lookup: CDR1 MNHEY, CDR2 SMNVEV (reference sequence). This clonotype came up a few times. The antigen is undetermined. Primers used in a second PCR of about 6 to 11 cycles were a sample-barcoded 5' primer and a J-beta primer mix. TCRdb independently ran MiXCR on the 5' RACE reads; one entry per CDR3 protein. The data contain under 1,100,000 distinct CDR3 sequences, approximately 26% of them singletons. These data were also reused for a study on T cells of mothers and their children.

The origin of this receptor is a girl aged 2 to 9 in good health. Sequenced sample: blood. V gene TRBV27 combines with J gene TRBJ2-1; a weak D match, TRBD2 (6 bases). CDR3: CASSPGTQFNEQFF. DNA for the CDR3: TGTGCCAGCTCGCCCGGGACTCAATTCAATGAGCAGTTCTTC.